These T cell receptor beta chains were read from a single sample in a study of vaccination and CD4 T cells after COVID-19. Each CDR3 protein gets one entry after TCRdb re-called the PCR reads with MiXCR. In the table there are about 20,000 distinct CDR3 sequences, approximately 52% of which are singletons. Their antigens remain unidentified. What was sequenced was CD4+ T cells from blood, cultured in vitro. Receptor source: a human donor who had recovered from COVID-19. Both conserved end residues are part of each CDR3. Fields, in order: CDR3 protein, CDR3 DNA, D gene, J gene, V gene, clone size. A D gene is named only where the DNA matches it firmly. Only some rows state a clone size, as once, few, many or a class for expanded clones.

CDR3aa: CASSTSSYEQYF; CDR3nt: TGTGCCAGCTCGACTTCCTCCTACGAGCAGTACTTC; d_gene: .; j_gene: TRBJ2-7; v_gene: TRBV18; abundance: .
CDR3aa: CASSGDRNFYGYTF; CDR3nt: TGTGCCAGCAGCGGGGACAGGAATTTCTATGGCTACACCTTC; d_gene: TRBD1; j_gene: TRBJ1-2; v_gene: TRBV11-2; abundance: .
CDR3aa: CASSLTLTGSRFSGANVLTF; CDR3nt: TGTGCCAGCAGCTTAACCCTGACAGGGTCCAGATTCTCTGGGGCCAACGTCCTGACTTTC; d_gene: TRBD1; j_gene: TRBJ2-6; v_gene: TRBV7-9; abundance: .
CDR3aa: CASSPYREGPGNTIYF; CDR3nt: TGTGCCAGCAGCCCCTATCGTGAGGGGCCTGGAAACACCATATATTTT; d_gene: .; j_gene: TRBJ1-3; v_gene: TRBV6-2/TRBV6-3; abundance: .
CDR3aa: CASSIRQSGSAYEQYF; CDR3nt: TGTGCCAGTAGTATAAGACAGAGCGGGAGTGCCTACGAGCAGTACTTC; d_gene: TRBD2; j_gene: TRBJ2-7; v_gene: TRBV19; abundance: .
CDR3aa: CASSFPRDRGRNTGELFF; CDR3nt: TGTGCCAGCAGTTTCCCCCGGGACAGGGGGCGGAACACCGGGGAGCTGTTTTTT; d_gene: TRBD1; j_gene: TRBJ2-2; v_gene: TRBV12-3/TRBV12-4; abundance: .
CDR3aa: CSATGGRYGYTF; CDR3nt: TGCAGTGCCACCGGGGGGCGGTATGGCTACACCTTC; d_gene: .; j_gene: TRBJ1-2; v_gene: TRBV20-1; abundance: .
CDR3aa: CSAILAGGTREQYF; CDR3nt: TGCAGTGCTATCCTAGCGGGAGGGACCCGGGAGCAGTACTTC; d_gene: TRBD2; j_gene: TRBJ2-7; v_gene: TRBV20-1; abundance: .
CDR3aa: CASSSPGGPSPYEQYF; CDR3nt: TGTGCCAGCAGTTCTCCAGGGGGCCCCTCCCCCTACGAGCAGTACTTC; d_gene: TRBD1; j_gene: TRBJ2-7; v_gene: TRBV28; abundance: .
CDR3aa: CASSLGDRDGQPQHF; CDR3nt: TGTGCCAGCAGCTTGGGGGACAGGGACGGTCAGCCCCAGCATTTT; d_gene: TRBD1; j_gene: TRBJ1-5; v_gene: TRBV5-6; abundance: .
CDR3aa: CAITRGPENTEAFF; CDR3nt: TGTGCCATCACTCGAGGACCGGAGAACACTGAAGCTTTCTTT; d_gene: .; j_gene: TRBJ1-1; v_gene: TRBV10-3; abundance: .
CDR3aa: CASRRYRVTEAFF; CDR3nt: TGTGCCAGCAGGCGATACAGGGTCACTGAAGCTTTCTTT; d_gene: .; j_gene: TRBJ1-1; v_gene: TRBV28; abundance: .
CDR3aa: CASSLGQGAETQYF; CDR3nt: TGTGCCAGCAGCTTGGGACAGGGTGCAGAGACCCAGTACTTC; d_gene: TRBD1; j_gene: TRBJ2-5; v_gene: TRBV5-4; abundance: .
CDR3aa: CASSLMLGGYGYTF; CDR3nt: TGTGCCAGCAGCTTAATGTTGGGGGGCTATGGCTACACCTTC; d_gene: .; j_gene: TRBJ1-2; v_gene: TRBV7-9; abundance: .
CDR3aa: CSADDRVNEQYF; CDR3nt: TGCAGTGCTGACGACAGGGTCAACGAGCAGTACTTC; d_gene: TRBD1; j_gene: TRBJ2-7; v_gene: TRBV20-1; abundance: few
CDR3aa: CASSLRRNQETQYF; CDR3nt: TGTGCCAGCAGTTTAAGACGCAACCAAGAGACCCAGTACTTC; d_gene: .; j_gene: TRBJ2-5; v_gene: TRBV6-5; abundance: few
CDR3aa: CASSVDEGGEQYF; CDR3nt: TGTGCCAGCAGCGTAGATGAGGGAGGCGAGCAGTACTTC; d_gene: .; j_gene: TRBJ2-7; v_gene: TRBV9; abundance: .
CDR3aa: CASSEQAAGIADTQYF; CDR3nt: TGTGCCAGCAGTGAACAGGCCGCAGGGATCGCAGATACGCAGTATTTT; d_gene: .; j_gene: TRBJ2-3; v_gene: TRBV2; abundance: .
CDR3aa: CASSLGPAGELFF; CDR3nt: TGTGCCAGCAGCTTAGGCCCGGCCGGGGAGCTGTTTTTT; d_gene: .; j_gene: TRBJ2-2; v_gene: TRBV7-6; abundance: .
CDR3aa: CASTKGGTGGPGELFF; CDR3nt: TGTGCCAGCACCAAGGGGGGGACAGGGGGTCCCGGGGAGCTGTTTTTT; d_gene: TRBD1; j_gene: TRBJ2-2; v_gene: TRBV7-2; abundance: few
CDR3aa: CASSTLDRGNTEAFF; CDR3nt: TGTGCCAGCAGCACCCTGGACAGGGGTAACACTGAAGCTTTCTTT; d_gene: TRBD1; j_gene: TRBJ1-1; v_gene: TRBV9; abundance: few
CDR3aa: CASSPATHSYEQYF; CDR3nt: TGTGCCAGCAGCCCGGCGACTCACTCCTACGAGCAGTACTTC; d_gene: .; j_gene: TRBJ2-7; v_gene: TRBV5-4; abundance: once